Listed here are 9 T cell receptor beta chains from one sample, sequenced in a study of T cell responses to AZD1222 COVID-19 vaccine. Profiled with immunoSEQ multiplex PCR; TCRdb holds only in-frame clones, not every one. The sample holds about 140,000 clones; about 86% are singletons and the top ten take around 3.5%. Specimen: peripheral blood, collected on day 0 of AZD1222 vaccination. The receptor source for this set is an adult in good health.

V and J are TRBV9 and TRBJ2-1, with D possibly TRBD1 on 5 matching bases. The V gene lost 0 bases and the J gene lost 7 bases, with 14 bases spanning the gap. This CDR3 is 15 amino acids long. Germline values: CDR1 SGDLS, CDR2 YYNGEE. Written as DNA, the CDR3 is TGTGCCAGCAGCGTAGCTTTGGCTTCAGGGAATGAGCAGTTCTTC. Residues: CASSVALASGNEQFF. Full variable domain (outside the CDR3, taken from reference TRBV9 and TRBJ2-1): DSGVTQTPKHLITATGQRVTLRCSPRSGDLSVYWYQQSLDQGLQFLIQYYNGEERAKGNILERFSAQQFPDLHSELNLSSLELGDSALYFCASSVALASGNEQFFGPGTRLTVL.

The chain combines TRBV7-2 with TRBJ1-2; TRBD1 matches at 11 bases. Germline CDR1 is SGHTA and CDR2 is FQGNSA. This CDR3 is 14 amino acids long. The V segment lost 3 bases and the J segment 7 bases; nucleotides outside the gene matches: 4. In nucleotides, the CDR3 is TGTGCCAGCAGCTTCGGGACAGGGGGGCGTGGCTACACCTTC. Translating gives CASSFGTGGRGYTF.

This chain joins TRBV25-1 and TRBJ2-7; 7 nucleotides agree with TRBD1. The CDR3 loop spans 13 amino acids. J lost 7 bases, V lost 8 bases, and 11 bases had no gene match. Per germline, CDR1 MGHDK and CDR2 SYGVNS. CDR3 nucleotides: TGTGCCAGCGGGGGACAGACACTTCAGGAGCAGTACTTC. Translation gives CASGGQTLQEQYF.

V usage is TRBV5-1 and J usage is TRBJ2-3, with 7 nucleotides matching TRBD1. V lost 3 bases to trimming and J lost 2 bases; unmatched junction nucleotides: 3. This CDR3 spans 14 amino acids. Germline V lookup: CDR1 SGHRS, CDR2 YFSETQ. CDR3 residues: CASSSGTDTDTQYF. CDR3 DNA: TGCGCCAGCAGCTCCGGGACAGACACAGATACGCAGTATTTT.

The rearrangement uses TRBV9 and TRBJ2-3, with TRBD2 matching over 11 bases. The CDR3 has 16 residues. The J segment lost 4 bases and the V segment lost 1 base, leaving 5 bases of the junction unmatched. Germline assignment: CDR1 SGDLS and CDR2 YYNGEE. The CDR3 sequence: CASSVLIAGGADTQYF. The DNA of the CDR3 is TGTGCCAGCAGCGTACTTATAGCGGGAGGGGCAGATACGCAGTATTTT.

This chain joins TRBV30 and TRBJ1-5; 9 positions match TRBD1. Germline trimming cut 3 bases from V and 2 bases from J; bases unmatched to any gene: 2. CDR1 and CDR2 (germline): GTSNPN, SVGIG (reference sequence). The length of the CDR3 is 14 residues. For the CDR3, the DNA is TGTGCCTGGAGGCGGGACAGGGGCAATCAGCCCCAGCATTTT. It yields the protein CAWRRDRGNQPQHF.

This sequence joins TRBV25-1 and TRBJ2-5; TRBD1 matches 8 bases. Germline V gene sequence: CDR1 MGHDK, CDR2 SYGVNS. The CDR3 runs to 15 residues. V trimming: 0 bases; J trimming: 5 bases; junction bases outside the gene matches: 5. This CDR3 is CASSEYRGPRETQYF. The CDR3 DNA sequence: TGTGCCAGCAGTGAATACAGGGGGCCGCGGGAGACCCAGTACTTC. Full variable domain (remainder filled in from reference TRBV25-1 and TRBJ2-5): EADIYQTPRYLVIGTGKKITLECSQTMGHDKMYWYQQDPGMELHLIHYSYGVNSTEKGDLSSESTVSRIRTEHFPLTLESARPSHTSQYLCASSEYRGPRETQYFGPGTRLLVL.

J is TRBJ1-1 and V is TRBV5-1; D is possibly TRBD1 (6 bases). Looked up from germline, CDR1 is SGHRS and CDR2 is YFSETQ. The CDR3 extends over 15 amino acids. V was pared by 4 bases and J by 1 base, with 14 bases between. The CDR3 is CASSADRRSNTEAFF. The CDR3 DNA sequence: TGCGCCAGCAGCGCTGACAGGCGATCGAACACTGAAGCTTTCTTT.

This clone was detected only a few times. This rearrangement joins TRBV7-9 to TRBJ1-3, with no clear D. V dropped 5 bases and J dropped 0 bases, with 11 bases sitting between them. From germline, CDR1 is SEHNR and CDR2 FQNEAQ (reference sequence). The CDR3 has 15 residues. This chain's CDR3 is CASSPSASSGNTIYF. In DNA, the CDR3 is TGTGCCAGCAGCCCATCAGCGAGCTCTGGAAACACCATATATTTT.